This T cell receptor (beta chain) emerged from a study of cytomegalovirus exposure and HLA in healthy donors. This clone came up once. The antigen remains undetermined. Findings of the study overall: Later findings reportedly placed an Asian-associated ancestry cluster below the approximately 630-donor mean for N-insertions.

The PCR contained 60 Vbeta and 13 Jbeta primers. Generated by immunoSEQ multiplex PCR, the TCRdb table keeps only in-frame clones and is missing some. The sample lists about 190,000 clones, roughly four fifths occurring once. Sample: PBMCs. The source of this sequence is a woman in her 30s in good health and CMV-seropositive.

The CDR3 loop reads CASRGTGFATGELFF. For the CDR3, the DNA is TGTGCCAGCAGGGGGACAGGGTTTGCCACCGGGGAGCTGTTTTTT. The V call is TRBV6-6, the J call TRBJ2-2; 9 nucleotides line up with TRBD1. The CDR3 loop spans 15 amino acids. The V gene end was trimmed by 6 bases and the J gene end by 4 bases; junction bases not matched to a gene: 6. The germline V gene encodes CDR1 MNHNY and CDR2 SVGAGI (reference sequence).